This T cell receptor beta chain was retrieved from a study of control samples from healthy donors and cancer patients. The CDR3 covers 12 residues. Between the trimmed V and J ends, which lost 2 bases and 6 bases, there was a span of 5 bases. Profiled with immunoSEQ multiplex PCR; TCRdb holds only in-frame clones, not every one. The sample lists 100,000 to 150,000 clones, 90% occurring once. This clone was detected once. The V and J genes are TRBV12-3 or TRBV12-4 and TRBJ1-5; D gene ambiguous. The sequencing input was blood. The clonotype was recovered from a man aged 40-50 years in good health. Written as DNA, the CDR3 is TGTGCCAGCAGTTTATCGACTCAGCCCCAGCATTTT. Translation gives CASSLSTQPQHF.